A single sample is the source of the 27 T cell receptor beta chains below, sequenced in a study of T cell responses to AZD1222 COVID-19 vaccine. Assay: immunoSEQ multiplex PCR; the TCRdb copy retains only in-frame clones and omits some. The table records approximately 140,000 clones, over 90% of them present only once. Sequenced material: peripheral blood, taken on day 0 of MenACWY control vaccination. The receptors derive from an adult in good health.

J is TRBJ1-1 and V is TRBV27, with 7 nucleotides matching TRBD1. The CDR3 is 15 amino acids. The germline V gene has CDR1 MNHEY and CDR2 SMNVEV (reference sequence). The trim removed 5 bases at V and 5 bases at J, leaving 11 bases unmatched. The CDR3 is CASSLLRNRGTEAFF. The CDR3 DNA is TGTGCCAGCAGTCTGCTACGAAACAGGGGAACTGAAGCTTTCTTT.

This clone appeared once. The chain is built from TRBV2 and TRBJ2-7; D unresolved. There are 13 residues in the CDR3. Germline V gene lookup returns CDR1 SNHLY and CDR2 FYNNEI. Trimming shortened V by 10 bases and J by 0 bases, and 13 bases separated the two germline ends. The CDR3 spells CATSDASSYEQYF. CDR3 DNA sequence: TGTGCCACTTCGGACGCGAGCTCCTACGAGCAGTACTTC. The full variable domain, in which reference TRBV2 and TRBJ2-7 provide the parts outside the CDR3, is EPEVTQTPSHQVTQMGQEVILRCVPISNHLYFYWYRQILGQKVEFLVSFYNNEISEKSEIFDDQFSVERPDGSNFTLKIRSTKLEDSAMYFCATSDASSYEQYFGPGTRLTVT.

This clone showed up just a few times. V and J are TRBV10-1 and TRBJ1-5; D not resolved. CDR1 is WNHNN, CDR2 SYGVQD, per germline (reference sequence). This CDR3 has 12 residues. V gave up 3 bases and J gave up 4 bases, with 4 bases separating them. The CDR3 DNA reads as TGCGCCAGCAGTGAAGGAAATCAGCCCCAGCATTTT. Translation gives CASSEGNQPQHF.

In DNA, the CDR3 is TGTGCCAGCAGCCAAGACCCCGGTACAGTCTATGGCTACACCTTC. It specifies CASSQDPGTVYGYTF. The genes are TRBV4-2 and TRBJ1-2; no reliable D call. CDR1 and CDR2 from the germline V gene are LGHNA and YNFKEQ. The CDR3 is 15 residues long. V was clipped by 0 bases and J by 4 bases, with 12 bases between them.

The chain links TRBV2 to TRBJ1-1; the D is unclear. Germline CDR1 is SNHLY and CDR2 is FYNNEI. This CDR3 contains 13 residues. V dropped 4 bases and J dropped 5 bases, with 11 bases sitting between them. The DNA of the CDR3 is TGTGCCAGCAGTGGAGGGCGGAAGACTGAAGCTTTCTTT. It is translated as CASSGGRKTEAFF.

The chain joins TRBV23-1 to TRBJ1-1; D may be TRBD1 (6 bases). Being an ORF, TRBV23-1 has a function that is uncertain. The CDR3 totals 16 residues. Trimming took off 3 bases at V and 1 base at J, with 15 bases between the two ends. The CDR3 nucleotides read TGCGCCAGCAGTCAGCTCGTTACAGGGAGGAACACTGAAGCTTTCTTT. Amino acid sequence: CASSQLVTGRNTEAFF.

The chain carries TRBV9 and TRBJ2-7, with 10 bases aligning to TRBD1. Looked up from germline, CDR1 is SGDLS and CDR2 is YYNGEE. V was pared by 0 bases and J by 7 bases, with 7 bases of the junction left unmatched. The CDR3 runs 15 residues. CDR3 in amino acids: CASSVAGQGSEEQYF. The CDR3 DNA follows: TGTGCCAGCAGCGTAGCGGGACAGGGGAGTGAAGAGCAGTACTTC.

The CDR3 bases are TGTGCCAGCAGCGTTTCACAGGGGTACAATGAGCAGTTCTTC. The encoded protein is CASSVSQGYNEQFF. The rearrangement joins TRBV9 to TRBJ2-1; 7 bases are shared with TRBD1. The germline gives CDR1 SGDLS, CDR2 YYNGEE. V dropped 2 bases and J dropped 4; count of bases not matched to a gene: 3. The CDR3 has 14 amino acids.

This clone has a single count. The chain couples TRBV5-1 to TRBJ2-2; 7 positions agree with TRBD1. CDR3 length: 14 amino acids. The germline V gene encodes CDR1 SGHRS and CDR2 YFSETQ. Trimming at V came to 5 bases and at J to 2 bases, leaving 3 bases not matched to a gene. The chain's CDR3 is CASRGTVNTGELFF. The CDR3 DNA reads TGCGCCAGCAGGGGGACAGTCAACACCGGGGAGCTGTTTTTT.

This clone was picked up one time. The rearrangement joins TRBV19 to TRBJ1-2; D is unresolved. The germline V gene encodes CDR1 LNHDA and CDR2 SQIVND (reference sequence). Between the trimmed V and J ends, which lost 5 bases and 7 bases, there was a span of 14 bases. The CDR3 length is 13 residues. The chain's CDR3 is CASSQQLLVGYTF. DNA for the CDR3: TGTGCCAGTAGTCAACAGCTTCTTGTTGGCTACACCTTC. Full variable domain (outside the CDR3, taken from reference TRBV19 and TRBJ1-2): DGGITQSPKYLFRKEGQNVTLSCEQNLNHDAMYWYRQDPGQGLRLIYYSQIVNDFQKGDIAEGYSVSREKKESFPLTVTSAQKNPTAFYLCASSQQLLVGYTFGSGTRLTVV.

This chain uses TRBV9 with TRBJ2-5; 7 bases align to TRBD2. The germline gives CDR1 SGDLS, CDR2 YYNGEE. The ends lost 3 bases at V and 5 bases at J; junction bases unmatched: 4. CDR3 length: 13 amino acids. CDR3 region: CASSERGRETQYF. The CDR3 DNA reads as TGTGCCAGCAGCGAGCGGGGAAGGGAGACCCAGTACTTC.

Here the CDR3 DNA reads TGTGCCAGCAGCCACCGACAGTACGAGCAGTACTTC. This codes for CASSHRQYEQYF. J is TRBJ2-7 and V is TRBV7-2, with D possibly TRBD1 on 5 matching bases. The CDR3 is 12 residues long. Trimming shortened V by 5 bases and J by 4 bases, and 9 bases separated the two germline ends. The germline V gene encodes CDR1 SGHTA and CDR2 FQGNSA.

This chain uses TRBV5-6 with TRBJ1-1; D perhaps matches TRBD1 (5 bases). The length of the CDR3 is 15 residues. The V and J ends lost 3 bases and 1 base respectively, with 13 bases between them. CDR1 SGHDT and CDR2 YYEEEE come from the germline V gene. The CDR3 loop reads CASSSSLRGNTEAFF. CDR3 nucleotides: TGTGCCAGCAGCTCCTCGTTAAGGGGGAACACTGAAGCTTTCTTT. Full variable domain (remainder filled in from reference TRBV5-6 and TRBJ1-1): DAGVTQSPTHLIKTRGQQVTLRCSPKSGHDTVSWYQQALGQGPQFIFQYYEEEERQRGNFPDRFSGHQFPNYSSELNVNALLLGDSALYLCASSSSLRGNTEAFFGQGTRLTVV.

The chain has TRBV7-9 and TRBJ1-1; D is possibly TRBD1 (6 bases). The CDR3 is 15 amino acids. CDR1 SEHNR and CDR2 FQNEAQ come from the germline V gene (reference sequence). Trimming took 1 base from V and 1 from J, leaving 10 bases between them. CDR3 nucleotides: TGTGCCAGCAGCTTAGGCGACAGGCAGAACACTGAAGCTTTCTTT. It yields the protein CASSLGDRQNTEAFF.

This clone was seen only once. This rearrangement joins TRBV12-3 or TRBV12-4 to TRBJ2-2; possible D gene TRBD1, 6 bases. CDR3 size: 13 residues. Deletions cut 6 bases from V and 1 base from J, with 6 bases between. The CDR3 nucleotides read TGTGCCAGCAGGGGACAGAACACCGGGGAGCTGTTTTTT. Translating it yields CASRGQNTGELFF.

The table lists this clone with a count of one. The V call is TRBV5-4, the J call TRBJ1-2, with D tentatively TRBD1 (5 bases). V was clipped by 4 bases and J by 1 base, with 8 bases between them. The CDR3 has 13 amino acids. Germline CDR1 and CDR2: SGHNT and YYREEE (reference sequence). The DNA for the CDR3 is TGTGCCAGCAGCCCGGACAATAACTATGGCTACACCTTC. It translates to CASSPDNNYGYTF.

The chain combines TRBV9 with TRBJ2-1, with 12 bases aligning to TRBD2. V was clipped by 3 bases and J by 4 bases; unmatched bases: 2. The CDR3 has 15 amino acids. The germline CDR1 and CDR2 sequences are SGDLS and YYNGEE. The CDR3 DNA is TGTGCCAGCAGCGAGCTAGCGGGAGGGTACAATGAGCAGTTCTTC. It encodes CASSELAGGYNEQFF.

The rearrangement links TRBV19 to TRBJ2-2; TRBD1 aligns across 8 bases. This CDR3 comprises 14 residues. The germline V gene encodes CDR1 LNHDA and CDR2 SQIVND (reference sequence). The V segment lost 7 bases and the J segment 3 bases; nucleotides outside the gene matches: 4. CDR3 coding DNA: TGTGCCAGTACTAAGACAGGGGACACCGGGGAGCTGTTTTTT. Translated, it gives CASTKTGDTGELFF.

This clone was detected only a few times. The rearrangement uses TRBV7-8 and TRBJ1-6, with unresolved D. This CDR3 spans 16 amino acids. Trimming stripped 1 base from V and 7 bases from J, with 14 bases between. Germline V lookup: CDR1 SGHVS, CDR2 FQNEAQ. CDR3 bases: TGTGCCAGCAGCTTAGAAGGGTTTACCGGGAATTCACCCCTCCACTTT. This encodes CASSLEGFTGNSPLHF. The full variable domain, with the rest looked up from reference TRBV7-8 and TRBJ1-6, is GAGVSQSPRYKVAKRGQDVALRCDPISGHVSLFWYQQALGQGPEFLTYFQNEAQLDKSGLPSDRFFAERPEGSVSTLKIQRTQQEDSAVYLCASSLEGFTGNSPLHFGNGTRLTVT.

The table lists this clone with a count of one. J is TRBJ1-2 and V is TRBV10-3, with D maybe TRBD1 (5 bases). This CDR3 has 14 residues. V lost 7 bases and J 3 bases, leaving 15 bases between the germline ends. The germline gives CDR1 ENHRY, CDR2 SYGVKD. CDR3 DNA sequence: TGTGCCATCACCAACGTAGGGGTGGACTATGGCTACACCTTC. Residues: CAITNVGVDYGYTF.

V is TRBV4-1 and J is TRBJ2-6, with D unclear. The germline V gene encodes CDR1 MGHRA and CDR2 YSYEKL. V was pared by 4 bases and J by 4 bases, with 14 bases between. The CDR3 contains 16 residues. In nucleotides, the CDR3 is TGCGCCAGCAGCCTAAGGTCTGGAGCCGGGGCCAACGTCCTGACTTTC. Encoded protein: CASSLRSGAGANVLTF.

V gene TRBV28 combines with J gene TRBJ2-7; possible D gene TRBD2, 5 bases. The CDR3 is 12 amino acids. Trimming removed 5 bases from V and 0 bases from J, with 5 bases in between. Per the germline V gene, CDR1 is MDHEN and CDR2 is SYDVKM. The CDR3 DNA follows: TGTGCCAGCAGTGGGAGCTCCTACGAGCAGTACTTC. Protein sequence: CASSGSSYEQYF.

The chain combines TRBV9 with TRBJ1-6; perhaps TRBD1 as D (5 bases). CDR3 length: 15 residues. CDR1 and CDR2 from the germline V gene are SGDLS and YYNGEE. Trimming stripped 4 bases from V and 10 bases from J, with 18 bases between. DNA of the CDR3: TGTGCCAGCAGCCTAGGGACCTCTTCCAGCTCACCCCTCCACTTT. Encoded protein: CASSLGTSSSSPLHF.

In nucleotides, the CDR3 is TGCGCCAGCAGCCCTGGGGGTTTGGGGAATCAGCCCCAGCATTTT. The encoded protein is CASSPGGLGNQPQHF. The genes are TRBV5-1 and TRBJ1-5; TRBD1 might be the D (5 bases). Germline V lookup: CDR1 SGHRS, CDR2 YFSETQ. Between the trimmed V and J ends, which lost 4 bases and 4 bases, there was a span of 15 bases. This CDR3 comprises 15 residues.

The chain has TRBV12-3 or TRBV12-4 and TRBJ1-5; no firm D call. V was clipped by 5 bases and J by 3 bases, with 5 bases between them. CDR3 length equals 12 residues. The CDR3 protein is CASSANNQPQHF. The CDR3 bases are TGTGCCAGCAGTGCGAACAATCAGCCCCAGCATTTT.

The V and J genes are TRBV5-1 and TRBJ1-1; 7 nucleotides match TRBD1. This CDR3 is 13 amino acids long. Germline loops: CDR1 SGHRS, CDR2 YFSETQ. V lost 4 bases and J lost 8; bases outside the gene matches: 8. Here the CDR3 reads CASSRRDSGEAFF. The CDR3 nucleotides read TGCGCCAGCAGCCGCCGGGACAGCGGCGAAGCTTTCTTT.

The chain joins TRBV12-3 or TRBV12-4 to TRBJ2-7, with D unresolved. This CDR3 spans 12 amino acids. V lost 3 bases and J lost 3, with 6 bases in between. The CDR3 sequence is CASSLGYYEQYF. CDR3 DNA: TGTGCCAGCAGTTTGGGGTACTACGAGCAGTACTTC.